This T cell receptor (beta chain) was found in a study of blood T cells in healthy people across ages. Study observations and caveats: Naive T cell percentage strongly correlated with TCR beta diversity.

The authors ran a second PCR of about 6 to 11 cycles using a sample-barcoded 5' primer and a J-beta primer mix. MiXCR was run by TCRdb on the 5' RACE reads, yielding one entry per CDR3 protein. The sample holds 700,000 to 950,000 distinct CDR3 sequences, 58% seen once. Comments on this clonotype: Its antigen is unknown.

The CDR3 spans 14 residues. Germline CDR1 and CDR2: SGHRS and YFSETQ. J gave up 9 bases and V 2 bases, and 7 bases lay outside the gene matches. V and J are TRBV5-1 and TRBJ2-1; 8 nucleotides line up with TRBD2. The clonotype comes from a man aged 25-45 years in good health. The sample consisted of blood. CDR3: CASSFSGVVLEQFF. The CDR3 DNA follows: TGCGCCAGCAGCTTTAGCGGGGTCGTACTTGAGCAGTTCTTC.